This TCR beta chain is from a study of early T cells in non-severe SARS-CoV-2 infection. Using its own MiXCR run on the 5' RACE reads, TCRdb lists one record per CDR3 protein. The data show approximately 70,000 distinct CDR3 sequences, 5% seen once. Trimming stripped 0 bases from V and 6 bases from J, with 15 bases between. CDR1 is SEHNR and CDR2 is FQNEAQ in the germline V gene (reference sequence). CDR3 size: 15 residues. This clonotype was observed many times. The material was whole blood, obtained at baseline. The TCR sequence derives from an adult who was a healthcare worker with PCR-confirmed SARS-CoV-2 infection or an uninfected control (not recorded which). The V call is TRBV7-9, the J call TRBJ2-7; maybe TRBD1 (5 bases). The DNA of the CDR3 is TGTGCCAGCAGCTTAGCGAGTTCAGCAGGGCGCGAGCAGTACTTC. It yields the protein CASSLASSAGREQYF. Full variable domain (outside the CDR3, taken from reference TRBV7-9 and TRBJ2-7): DTGVSQNPRHKITKRGQNVTFRCDPISEHNRLYWYRQTLGQGPEFLTYFQNEAQLEKSRLLSDRFSAERPKGSFSTLEIQRTEQGDSAMYLCASSLASSAGREQYFGPGTRLTVT.